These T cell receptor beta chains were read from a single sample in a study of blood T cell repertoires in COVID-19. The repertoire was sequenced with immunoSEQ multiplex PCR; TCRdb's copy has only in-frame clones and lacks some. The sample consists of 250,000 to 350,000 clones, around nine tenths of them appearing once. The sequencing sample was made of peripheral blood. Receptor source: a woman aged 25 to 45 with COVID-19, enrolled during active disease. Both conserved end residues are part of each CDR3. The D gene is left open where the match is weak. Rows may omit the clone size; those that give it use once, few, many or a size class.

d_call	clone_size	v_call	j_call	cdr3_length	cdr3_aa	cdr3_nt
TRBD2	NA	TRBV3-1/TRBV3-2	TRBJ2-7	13	CASSQLAGSEQYF	TGTGCCAGCAGCCAATTAGCGGGATCTGAGCAGTACTTC
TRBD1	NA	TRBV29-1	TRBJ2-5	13	CSVAGQGLETQYF	TGCAGCGTTGCGGGACAGGGTCTGGAGACCCAGTACTTC
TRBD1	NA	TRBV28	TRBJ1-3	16	CASSLPATGAGNTIYF	TGTGCCAGCAGCCTTCCCGCGACAGGGGCCGGAAACACCATATATTTT
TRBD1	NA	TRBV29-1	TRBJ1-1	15	CSVNTGTAMNTEAFF	TGCAGCGTCAATACCGGGACAGCTATGAACACTGAAGCTTTCTTT
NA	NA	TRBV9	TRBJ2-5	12	CASSVAGETQYF	TGTGCCAGCAGCGTTGCCGGTGAGACCCAGTACTTC
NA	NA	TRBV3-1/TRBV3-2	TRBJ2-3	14	CASSQVQSTDTQYF	TGTGCCAGCAGCCAAGTGCAGAGCACAGATACGCAGTATTTT
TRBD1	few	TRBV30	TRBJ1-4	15	CAWSVGVQGDEKLFF	TGTGCCTGGAGTGTAGGAGTGCAGGGGGATGAAAAACTGTTTTTT
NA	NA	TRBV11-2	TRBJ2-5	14	CASSLGTGWVTQYF	TGTGCCAGCAGCTTGGGTACGGGATGGGTGACCCAGTACTTC
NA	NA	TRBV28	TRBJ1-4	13	CASSGSGVEKLFF	TGTGCCAGCAGTGGGTCAGGGGTTGAAAAACTGTTTTTT
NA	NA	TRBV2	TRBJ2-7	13	CASRAGDLYEQYF	TGTGCCAGCAGGGCAGGGGACCTTTACGAGCAGTACTTC
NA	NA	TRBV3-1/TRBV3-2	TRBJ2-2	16	CASSPGLLANTGELFF	TGTGCCAGCAGCCCCGGACTACTCGCGAACACCGGGGAGCTGTTTTTT
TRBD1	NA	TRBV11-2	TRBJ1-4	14	CASSTTDRVEKLFF	TGTGCCAGCAGTACCACCGACAGGGTTGAAAAACTGTTTTTT
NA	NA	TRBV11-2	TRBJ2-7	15	CASSLEGGASYEQYF	TGTGCCAGCAGCTTAGAGGGGGGAGCGAGCTACGAGCAGTACTTC
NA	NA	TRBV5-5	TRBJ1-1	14	CASSKTGTYTEAFF	TGTGCCAGCAGTAAGACCGGGACATACACTGAAGCTTTCTTT
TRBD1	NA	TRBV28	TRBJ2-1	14	CASSFLRGPNEQFF	TGTGCCAGCAGTTTTCTGAGGGGGCCAAATGAGCAGTTCTTC
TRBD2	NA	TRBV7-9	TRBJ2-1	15	CASSFSSGRYSEQFF	TGTGCCAGCAGCTTCTCTAGCGGGAGGTATAGTGAGCAGTTCTTC
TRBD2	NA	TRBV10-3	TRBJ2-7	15	CAIGSKTSGIDEQYF	TGTGCCATAGGCAGTAAAACTAGCGGGATCGACGAGCAGTACTTC
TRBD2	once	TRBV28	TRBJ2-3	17	CASSSSVGRENPDTQYF	TGTGCCAGCAGTTCATCCGTGGGGCGGGAGAATCCAGATACGCAGTATTTT
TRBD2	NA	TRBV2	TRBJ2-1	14	CASNKREGLNEQFF	TGTGCCAGCAACAAGCGGGAGGGCCTAAATGAGCAGTTCTTC
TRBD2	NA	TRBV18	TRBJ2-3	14	CASSLGGSPDTQYF	TGTGCCAGCTCATTAGGCGGGAGCCCAGATACGCAGTATTTT
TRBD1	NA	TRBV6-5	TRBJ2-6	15	CASSTGAPGANVLTF	TGTGCCAGCAGTACAGGGGCCCCTGGGGCCAACGTCCTGACTTTC
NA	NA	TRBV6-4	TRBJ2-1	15	CASSPLQGTGNEQFF	TGTGCCAGCAGTCCCCTCCAGGGCACTGGCAATGAGCAGTTCTTC
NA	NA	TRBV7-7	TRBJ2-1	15	CASSLQVTSYNEQFF	TGTGCTAGCAGCTTACAGGTGACCTCCTACAATGAGCAGTTCTTC
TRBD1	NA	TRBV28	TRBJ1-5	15	CASRSQGNRNQPQHF	TGTGCCAGCAGGTCACAGGGGAACCGAAATCAGCCCCAGCATTTT
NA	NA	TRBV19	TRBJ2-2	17	CASSPIDSGVWTGELFF	TGTGCCAGTAGCCCCATTGATTCGGGGGTATGGACCGGGGAGCTGTTTTTT
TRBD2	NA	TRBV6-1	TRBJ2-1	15	CASSEVGGTYNEQFF	TGTGCCAGCAGTGAAGTGGGGGGGACCTACAATGAGCAGTTCTTC
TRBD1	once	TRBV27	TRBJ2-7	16	CASSPGWGQGVNEQYF	TGTGCCAGCAGCCCCGGTTGGGGACAGGGGGTCAACGAGCAGTACTTC
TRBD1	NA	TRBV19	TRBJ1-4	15	CASSMVDRSGEKLFF	TGTGCCAGTAGTATGGTGGACAGGAGCGGAGAAAAACTGTTTTTT
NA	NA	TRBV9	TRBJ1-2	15	CASSVGQHSNYGYTF	TGTGCCAGCAGCGTAGGACAGCACTCTAACTATGGCTACACCTTC
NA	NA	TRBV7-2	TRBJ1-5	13	CASSPGLTQPQHF	TGTGCCAGCAGCCCCGGACTGACACAGCCCCAGCATTTT
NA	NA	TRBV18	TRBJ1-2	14	CASSPPGRGGGYTF	TGTGCCAGCTCACCACCCGGGAGGGGAGGTGGCTACACCTTC
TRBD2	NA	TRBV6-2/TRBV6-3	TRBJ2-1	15	CASSPRTSGMVEQFF	TGTGCCAGCAGTCCCCGGACTAGCGGGATGGTTGAGCAGTTCTTC
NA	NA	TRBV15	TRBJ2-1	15	CATSRDRDYSYEQFF	TGTGCCACCAGCAGAGACCGTGACTATAGCTATGAGCAGTTCTTC
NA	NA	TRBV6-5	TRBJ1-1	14	CASRSRLRNTEAFF	TGTGCCAGCAGATCGCGACTGAGAAACACTGAAGCTTTCTTT
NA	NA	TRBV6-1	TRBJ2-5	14	CASSESWGGETQYF	TGTGCCAGCAGTGAAAGCTGGGGAGGAGAGACCCAGTACTTC